The rows below give T cell receptor beta chains drawn from one sample of a study of CD8 T cells in Susac syndrome. A single record per CDR3 protein comes from TCRdb applying MiXCR to the immunoSEQ multiplex PCR reads. The data show around 150,000 distinct CDR3 sequences, 94% seen once. Sequencing was done on a sample of CD8+ T cells from PBMCs. The receptors stem from a human donor in good health. CDR3s include the opening cysteine and the closing phenylalanine or tryptophan. The order of the fields is V gene, clone size, D gene, CDR3 protein. D genes are given only for firm matches. Size is omitted from some rows. Given values are once, few, many or a class for expanded clones.

V: TRBV20-1
size: -
D: -
CDR3: CSARERTWGYTF

V: TRBV3-1
size: few
D: TRBD1
CDR3: CASSPDREETQYF

V: TRBV27
size: -
D: TRBD2
CDR3: CASSFGGRDEQYF

V: TRBV29-1
size: once
D: -
CDR3: CSVEDGEDTQYF

V: TRBV29-1
size: -
D: TRBD2
CDR3: CSVEDNLAGGLSNEQFF

V: TRBV7-6
size: -
D: -
CDR3: CASSSSQGTEAFF

V: TRBV15
size: -
D: TRBD1
CDR3: CATSRDASGGDYGYTF

V: TRBV29-1
size: once
D: TRBD2
CDR3: CSVGRREGNEQFF

V: TRBV5-4
size: -
D: -
CDR3: CASSLAFTGDTQYF

V: TRBV11-2
size: few
D: -
CDR3: CASRTANTGELFF

V: TRBV9
size: -
D: -
CDR3: CASSPDGYGYTF

V: TRBV27
size: -
D: -
CDR3: CASRDTTEAFF

V: TRBV27
size: -
D: TRBD2
CDR3: CASSLSGPDRTSPHEQYF

V: TRBV4-1
size: -
D: -
CDR3: CASSQTGATEAFF

V: TRBV27
size: -
D: -
CDR3: CASSLTSLYEQYF

V: TRBV2
size: -
D: -
CDR3: CASRLQGEVTEAFF

V: TRBV9
size: -
D: TRBD1
CDR3: CASSGTGRDTEAFF